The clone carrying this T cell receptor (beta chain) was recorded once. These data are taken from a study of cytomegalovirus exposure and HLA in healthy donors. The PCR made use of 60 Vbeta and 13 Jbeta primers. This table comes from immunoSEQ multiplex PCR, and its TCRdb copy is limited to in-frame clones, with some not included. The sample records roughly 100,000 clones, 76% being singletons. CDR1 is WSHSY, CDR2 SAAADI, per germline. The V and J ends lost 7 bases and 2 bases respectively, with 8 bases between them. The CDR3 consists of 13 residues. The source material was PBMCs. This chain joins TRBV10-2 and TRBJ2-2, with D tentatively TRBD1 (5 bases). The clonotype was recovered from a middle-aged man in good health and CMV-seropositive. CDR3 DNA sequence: TGCGCCAGCATGGACATTAACACCGGGGAGCTGTTTTTT. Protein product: CASMDINTGELFF.